This T cell receptor beta chain was sequenced during a study of T-cell reconstitution after alpha-beta-depleted transplantation in children. Construction of the TCRbeta library involved unique molecular identifiers. MiXCR, applied by TCRdb to the PCR reads, yields one record per CDR3 protein. The sample holds 90,000 to 130,000 distinct CDR3 sequences, 10% seen once. In the case of this clonotype: Its antigen is unidentified.

Per germline, CDR1 SGHRS and CDR2 YFSETQ. V was pared by 0 bases and J by 5 bases, with 13 bases between. The CDR3 totals 15 residues. Regarding the study as a whole: Some patients' high day-60 TCRbeta diversity was traced to surviving recipient T cells and thymic progenitors. Two months or so post-transplant, alpha-beta T cells reportedly derived from several hundred expanded graft clones. At the one-year point after transplant, T-cell counts and TCRbeta diversity were found to come mostly from T cells that had been newly produced.

The starting material was PBMCs, obtained before TCRalphabeta/CD19-depleted stem cell transplant. The chain carries TRBV5-1 and TRBJ2-3, with D possibly being TRBD1 (5 bases). The clonotype originates from a boy younger than 10 with acute lymphoblastic leukemia, due to receive a stem cell transplant. CDR3 DNA sequence: TGCGCCAGCAGCTTGGACAGGCATGGAAGAGATACGCAGTATTTT. Protein product: CASSLDRHGRDTQYF. Together with reference TRBV5-1 and TRBJ2-3, the CDR3 gives the full variable domain: KAGVTQTPRYLIKTRGQQVTLSCSPISGHRSVSWYQQTPGQGLQFLFEYFSETQRNKGNFPGRFSGRQFSNSRSEMNVSTLELGDSALYLCASSLDRHGRDTQYFGPGTRLTVL.